These 12 T cell receptor beta chains were sequenced from one sample in a study of molecular identifiers for immune sequencing clone quantification. MiXCR was run by TCRdb on the PCR reads, yielding one entry per CDR3 protein. The sample shows some 680,000 distinct CDR3 sequences, about 25% of them seen only once. The sample comprised naive CD8+ T cells from blood, with Jurkat cell RNA spiked in. Noted subset: FACS-sorted CD8+CD4-CCR7+CD45RA+ naive T cells. These TCRs come from a human donor in good health. Some libraries in this study had Jurkat cell RNA spiked in.

The rearrangement links TRBV18 to TRBJ1-4, with D maybe TRBD1 (5 bases). The CDR3 covers 17 residues. V lost 1 base and J 8 bases, leaving 20 bases between the germline ends. The germline gives CDR1 KGHSH, CDR2 LQKENI. The CDR3 nucleotides are TGTGCCAGCTCACCACGAGAGCCGGGGCGGTCAGCGGAAAAACTGTTTTTT. Protein sequence: CASSPREPGRSAEKLFF. The full variable domain, completed using reference TRBV18 and TRBJ1-4, is NAGVMQNPRHLVRRRGQEARLRCSPMKGHSHVYWYRQLPEEGLKFMVYLQKENIIDESGMPKERFSAEFPKEGPSILRIQQVVRGDSAAYFCASSPREPGRSAEKLFFGSGTQLSVL.

V is TRBV16 and J is TRBJ1-1, with TRBD1 as a possible D gene (5 bases). Germline loops: CDR1 KGHSY, CDR2 FQNENV. With 0 bases removed from V and 11 bases from J, the gap between germline ends came to 13 bases. The CDR3 sequence is 13 residues long. CDR3 sequence: CASSQSSGGDAFF. The CDR3 region has the DNA TGTGCCAGCAGCCAATCGTCCGGGGGTGATGCTTTCTTT.

This chain connects TRBV5-1 to TRBJ2-7, with TRBD2 as a possible D gene (6 bases). Per the germline V gene, CDR1 is SGHRS and CDR2 is YFSETQ. The ends were cut back, 3 bases at V and 0 bases at J, with 16 bases in the middle. The CDR3 is made up of 16 amino acids. This CDR3 reads CASSSLGGSSSYEQYF. CDR3 sequence (DNA): TGCGCCAGCAGCTCCCTCGGGGGTAGTAGCTCCTACGAGCAGTACTTC.

The chain combines TRBV7-8 with TRBJ2-3; TRBD2 matches 8 bases. The CDR3 runs 17 residues. Germline V CDR1 and CDR2: SGHVS, FQNEAQ. The J segment lost 0 bases and the V segment lost 2 bases, leaving 7 bases of the junction unmatched. The CDR3 loop reads CASSLLRGGPSTDTQYF. CDR3 DNA sequence: TGTGCCAGCAGCTTATTACGGGGGGGACCCAGCACAGATACGCAGTATTTT.

A note on this clonotype: Being one base from a much bigger clone, this may be a read error. The chain uses TRBV7-8 and TRBJ2-7, with a tentative D call TRBD1 (5 bases). The CDR3 extends over 15 amino acids. Germline lookup yields CDR1 SGHVS and CDR2 FQNEAQ. For the CDR3, the DNA is TGTGCCAGCAGCTTAGATCCCCGGACATCCTACGCGCAGTACTTC. Translated: CASSLDPRTSYAQYF. Full variable domain (rest looked up from reference TRBV7-8 and TRBJ2-7): GAGVSQSPRYKVAKRGQDVALRCDPISGHVSLFWYQQALGQGPEFLTYFQNEAQLDKSGLPSDRFFAERPEGSVSTLKIQRTQQEDSAVYLCASSLDPRTSYAQYFGPGTRLTVT.

This clonotype was counted many times. V and J are TRBV24-1 and TRBJ2-3; 13 positions agree with TRBD2. The V gene's germline CDR1 is KGHDR and CDR2 SFDVKD. The CDR3 covers 17 residues. The trim removed 3 bases at V and 6 bases at J, leaving 8 bases unmatched. The CDR3 spells CATSDAGTSGVTDTQYF. The CDR3, as DNA: TGTGCCACCAGTGATGCCGGGACTAGCGGGGTGACGGATACGCAGTATTTT.

Concerning this clonotype itself: A much larger clone lies one base from this, so it may be a read error. This likely comes from a read error, as the CDR3 has no conserved phenylalanine or tryptophan at its end. V and J are TRBV4-3 and TRBJ2-1; D is possibly TRBD2 (6 bases). Trimming stripped 0 bases from V and 7 bases from J, with 19 bases between. Germline CDR1 and CDR2: LGHNA and YSLEER. CDR3 length: 17 amino acids. The CDR3, as DNA: TGCGCCAGCAGCCAAGACATTAGCCTAGCGATCATAAATGAGCAGTTCTCC. Amino acid sequence: CASSQDISLAIINEQFS.

In this sample, this clonotype turned up a few times. The V gene is TRBV9, the J gene TRBJ2-5, with D possibly matching TRBD1 (7 bases). Deletions cut 2 bases from V and 5 bases from J, with 22 bases between. The CDR3 extends over 17 amino acids. Germline V gene data show CDR1 as SGDLS and CDR2 as YYNGEE. This chain's CDR3 is CASSVTHGQERGETQYF. DNA for the CDR3: TGTGCCAGCAGCGTGACCCATGGACAGGAACGGGGGGAGACCCAGTACTTC.

V gene TRBV5-1 combines with J gene TRBJ2-5; TRBD1 might be the D (6 bases). This CDR3 has 14 amino acids. Trimming took off 4 bases at V and 4 bases at J, with 14 bases between the two ends. CDR1 is SGHRS, CDR2 YFSETQ, per germline. CDR3 in amino acids: CASSLTGRAETQYF. The CDR3 nucleotides read TGCGCCAGCAGCCTCACAGGGCGTGCAGAGACCCAGTACTTC.

This clonotype was counted ten times or more. V is TRBV19 and J is TRBJ2-2; 11 bases are a match to TRBD2. The V and J ends lost 5 bases and 11 bases, in that order; junction bases with no gene match: 7. The CDR3 extends over 14 amino acids. The germline V gene has CDR1 LNHDA and CDR2 SQIVND (reference sequence). The CDR3 DNA reads TGTGCCAGTAGTTACGGGACTAGCGGACCCGAGCTGTTTTTT. Protein sequence: CASSYGTSGPELFF.

The sample holds a few counts of this clonotype. The rearrangement joins TRBV6-2 or TRBV6-3 to TRBJ2-5, with 8 bases fitting TRBD1. This CDR3 comprises 16 residues. V trimming: 5 bases; J trimming: 5 bases; junction bases outside the gene matches: 13. Looked up from germline, CDR1 is MNHEY and CDR2 is SVGEGT. The DNA of the CDR3 is TGTGCCAGCAGTATAACCGTCCAGGGGGCCCACGAGACCCAGTACTTC. Translated: CASSITVQGAHETQYF.

In its sample, this clonotype was seen many times. V gene TRBV20-1 combines with J gene TRBJ2-7, with D possibly matching TRBD2 (5 bases). V lost 3 bases to trimming and J lost 4 bases, with 22 bases between them. The length of the CDR3 is 16 residues. Germline V CDR1 and CDR2: DFQATT, SNEGSKA (reference sequence). The CDR3: CSASNPAASRVYEQYF. CDR3 in DNA: TGCAGTGCTAGTAATCCAGCCGCGTCGAGGGTATACGAGCAGTACTTC.